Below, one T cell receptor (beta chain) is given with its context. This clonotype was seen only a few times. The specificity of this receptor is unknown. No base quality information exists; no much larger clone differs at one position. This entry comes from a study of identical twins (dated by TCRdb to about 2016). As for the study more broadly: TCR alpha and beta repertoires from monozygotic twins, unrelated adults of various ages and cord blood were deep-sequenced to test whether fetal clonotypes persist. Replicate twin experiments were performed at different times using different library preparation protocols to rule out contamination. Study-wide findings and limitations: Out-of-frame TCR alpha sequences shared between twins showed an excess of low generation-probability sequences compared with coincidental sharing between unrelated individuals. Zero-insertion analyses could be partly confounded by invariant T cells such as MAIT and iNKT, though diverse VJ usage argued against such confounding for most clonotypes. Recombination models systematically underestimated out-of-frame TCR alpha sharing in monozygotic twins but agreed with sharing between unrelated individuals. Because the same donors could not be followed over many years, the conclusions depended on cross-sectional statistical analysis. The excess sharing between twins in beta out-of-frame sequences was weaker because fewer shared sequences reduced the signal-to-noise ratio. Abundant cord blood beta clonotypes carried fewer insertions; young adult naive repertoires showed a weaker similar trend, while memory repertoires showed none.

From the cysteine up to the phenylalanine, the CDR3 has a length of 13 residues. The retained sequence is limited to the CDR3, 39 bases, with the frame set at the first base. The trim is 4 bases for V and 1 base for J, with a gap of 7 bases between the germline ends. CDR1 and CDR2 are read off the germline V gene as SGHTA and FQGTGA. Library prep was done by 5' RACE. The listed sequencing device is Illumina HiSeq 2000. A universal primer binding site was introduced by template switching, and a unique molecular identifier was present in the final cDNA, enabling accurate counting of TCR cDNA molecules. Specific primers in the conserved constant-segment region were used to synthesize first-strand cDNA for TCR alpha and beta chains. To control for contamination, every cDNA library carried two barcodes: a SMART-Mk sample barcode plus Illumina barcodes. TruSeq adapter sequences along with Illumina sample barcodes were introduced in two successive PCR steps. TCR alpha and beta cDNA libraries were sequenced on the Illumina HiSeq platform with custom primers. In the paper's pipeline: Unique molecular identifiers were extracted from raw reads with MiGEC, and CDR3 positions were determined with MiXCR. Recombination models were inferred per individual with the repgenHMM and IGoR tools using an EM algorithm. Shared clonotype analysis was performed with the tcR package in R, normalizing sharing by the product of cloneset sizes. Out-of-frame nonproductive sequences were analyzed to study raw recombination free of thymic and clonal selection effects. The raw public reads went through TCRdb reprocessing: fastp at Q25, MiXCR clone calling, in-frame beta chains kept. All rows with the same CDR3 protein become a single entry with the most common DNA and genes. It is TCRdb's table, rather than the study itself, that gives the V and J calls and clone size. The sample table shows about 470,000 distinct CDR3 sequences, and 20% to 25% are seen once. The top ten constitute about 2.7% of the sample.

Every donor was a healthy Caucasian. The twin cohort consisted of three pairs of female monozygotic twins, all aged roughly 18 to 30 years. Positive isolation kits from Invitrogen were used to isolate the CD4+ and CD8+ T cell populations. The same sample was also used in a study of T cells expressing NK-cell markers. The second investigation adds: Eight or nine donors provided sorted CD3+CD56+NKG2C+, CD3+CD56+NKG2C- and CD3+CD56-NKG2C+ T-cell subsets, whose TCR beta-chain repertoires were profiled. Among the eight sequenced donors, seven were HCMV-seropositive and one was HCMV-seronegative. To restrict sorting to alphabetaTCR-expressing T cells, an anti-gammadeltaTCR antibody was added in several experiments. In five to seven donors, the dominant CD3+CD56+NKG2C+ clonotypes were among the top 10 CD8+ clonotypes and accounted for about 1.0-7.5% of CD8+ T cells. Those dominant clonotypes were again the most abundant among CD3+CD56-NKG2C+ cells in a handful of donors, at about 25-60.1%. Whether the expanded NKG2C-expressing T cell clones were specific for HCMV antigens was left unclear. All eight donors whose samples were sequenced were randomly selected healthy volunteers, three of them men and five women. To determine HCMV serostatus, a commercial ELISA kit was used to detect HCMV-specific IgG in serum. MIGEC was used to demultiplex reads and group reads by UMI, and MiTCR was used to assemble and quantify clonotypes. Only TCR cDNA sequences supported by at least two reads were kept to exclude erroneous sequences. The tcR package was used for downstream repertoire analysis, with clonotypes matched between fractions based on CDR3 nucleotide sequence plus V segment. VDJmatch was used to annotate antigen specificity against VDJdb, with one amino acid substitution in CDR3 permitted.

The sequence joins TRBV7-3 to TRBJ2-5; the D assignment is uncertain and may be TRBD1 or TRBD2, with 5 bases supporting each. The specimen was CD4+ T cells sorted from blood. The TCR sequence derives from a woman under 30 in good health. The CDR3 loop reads CASSSGAQETQYF. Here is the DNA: TGTGCCAGCAGCTCCGGGGCCCAAGAGACCCAGTACTTC.